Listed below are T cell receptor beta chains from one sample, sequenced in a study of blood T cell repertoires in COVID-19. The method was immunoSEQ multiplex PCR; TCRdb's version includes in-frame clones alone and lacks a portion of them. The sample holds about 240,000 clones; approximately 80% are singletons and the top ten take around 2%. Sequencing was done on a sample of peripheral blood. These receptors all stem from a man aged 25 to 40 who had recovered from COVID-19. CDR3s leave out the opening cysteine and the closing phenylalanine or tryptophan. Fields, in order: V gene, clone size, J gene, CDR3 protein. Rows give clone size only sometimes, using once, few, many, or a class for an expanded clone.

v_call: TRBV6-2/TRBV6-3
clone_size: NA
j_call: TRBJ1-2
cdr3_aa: ASSYPMGSGYT

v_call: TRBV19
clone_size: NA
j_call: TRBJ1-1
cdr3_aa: ASSIDLQSAGKVNTEAF

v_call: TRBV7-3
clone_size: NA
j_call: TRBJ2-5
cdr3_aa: ASSLSRGTQETQY

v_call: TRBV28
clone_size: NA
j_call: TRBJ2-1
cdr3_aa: ASSLYVMSNEQF

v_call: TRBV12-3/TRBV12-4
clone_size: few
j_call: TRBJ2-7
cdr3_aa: ASSIQGSYEQY

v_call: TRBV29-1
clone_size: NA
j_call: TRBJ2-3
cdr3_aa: SVEGTEKRAADTQY

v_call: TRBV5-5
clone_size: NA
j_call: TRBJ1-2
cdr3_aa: ASSLGFGDSGYT

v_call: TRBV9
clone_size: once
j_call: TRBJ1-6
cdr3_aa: ASSVDHRTYNSPLH

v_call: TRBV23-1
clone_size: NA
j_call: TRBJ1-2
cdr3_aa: ASSQFRGMNTRYGYT

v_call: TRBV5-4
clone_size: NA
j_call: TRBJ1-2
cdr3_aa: ASSLSGEGGYT

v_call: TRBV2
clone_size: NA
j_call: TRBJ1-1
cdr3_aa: ASEREERSVNTEAF

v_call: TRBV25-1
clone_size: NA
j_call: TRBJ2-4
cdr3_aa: ASSPTGQRGDIQY

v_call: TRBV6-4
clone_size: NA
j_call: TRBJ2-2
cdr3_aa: ASSEETGGAPGELF